The TCR beta chain described here comes from a study of siplizumab effects on memory and regulatory T cells. The CDR3 totals 13 residues. The germline CDR1 and CDR2 sequences are SGHVS and FQNEAQ. The V gene lost 3 bases and the J gene lost 2 bases, with 8 bases spanning the gap. Regarding the study as a whole: Roughly 75-97% of proliferating CD4+ or CD8+ clones lacked an assignable naive or memory phenotype. There was no confirmation of the suppressive function of proliferating Tregs from siplizumab cultures.

About this clone: Its antigen is not known.

Assay: immunoSEQ multiplex PCR; the TCRdb copy retains only in-frame clones and omits some. The table shows some 46,000 clones, with over 85% occurring only once. The genes are TRBV7-8 and TRBJ2-7, with D uncertain. The receptor's source is a human donor in good health. The sequenced sample was CD8+ T cells sorted from blood. Here the CDR3 reads CASSFPDTYEQYF. The CDR3 region has the DNA TGTGCCAGCAGCTTCCCCGACACCTACGAGCAGTACTTC.